This T cell receptor (beta chain) was sequenced during a study of cytomegalovirus exposure and HLA in healthy donors. PCR was performed using 60 Vbeta and 13 Jbeta primers. Sequenced by immunoSEQ multiplex PCR; TCRdb stores in-frame clones only, minus some. The profile shows approximately 130,000 clones, roughly 84% of them singletons. Per germline, CDR1 MNHEY and CDR2 SVGAGI. The CDR3 consists of 13 residues. Trimming shortened V by 6 bases and J by 6 bases, and 14 bases separated the two germline ends. The sample taken for sequencing was PBMCs. The receptor comes from a girl under 10 years old in good health and CMV-seronegative. The J gene is TRBJ1-1, the V gene TRBV6-5; D not certain. This chain's CDR3 is CASSVQAYAEAFF. CDR3 DNA: TGTGCCAGCAGCGTCCAGGCTTACGCTGAAGCTTTCTTT.